This record looks at one T cell receptor (beta chain) sequence and its context. This specimen comes from a study of cytomegalovirus exposure and HLA in healthy donors. The CDR3 contains 14 residues. The V end lost 1 base, the J end lost 3 bases, and 11 bases lay between the germline ends. Germline loops: CDR1 GTSNPN, CDR2 SVGIG (reference sequence). Both 60 Vbeta primers and 13 Jbeta primers went into the PCR. Repertoires were generated with immunoSEQ multiplex PCR, while TCRdb's copy carries only in-frame clones and drops some. The sample contains under 140,000 clones, less than 85% of which appear only once.

The TCR was taken from a man between 25 and 39 years old in good health and CMV-seropositive. V is TRBV30 and J is TRBJ2-3; D ambiguous. The sequenced sample consisted of PBMCs. The CDR3 sequence is CAWSAGRLTDTQYF. As DNA, the CDR3 is TGTGCCTGGAGTGCAGGTCGGCTTACAGATACGCAGTATTTT.